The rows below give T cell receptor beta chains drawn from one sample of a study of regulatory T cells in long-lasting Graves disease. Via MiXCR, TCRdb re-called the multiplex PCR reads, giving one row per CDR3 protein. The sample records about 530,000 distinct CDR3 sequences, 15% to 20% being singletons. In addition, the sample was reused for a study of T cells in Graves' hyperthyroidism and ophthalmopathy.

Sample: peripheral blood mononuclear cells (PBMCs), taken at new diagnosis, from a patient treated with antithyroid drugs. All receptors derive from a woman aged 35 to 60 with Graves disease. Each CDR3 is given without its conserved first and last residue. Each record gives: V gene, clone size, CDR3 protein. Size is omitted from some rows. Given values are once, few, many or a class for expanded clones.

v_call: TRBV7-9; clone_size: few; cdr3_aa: ASSPGPGQGAYGSYEQY
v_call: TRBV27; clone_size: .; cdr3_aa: ASTSGYGQPQH
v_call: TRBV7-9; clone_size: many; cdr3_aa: ASSILGNQPQH
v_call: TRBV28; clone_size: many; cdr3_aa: ASSFRDNNEQF
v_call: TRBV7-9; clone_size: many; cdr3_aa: ASSFLTSGLDTQY
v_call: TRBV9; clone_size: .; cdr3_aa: ASSIWGGGEETQY
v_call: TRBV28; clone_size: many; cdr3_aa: ASSTAWGTEAF
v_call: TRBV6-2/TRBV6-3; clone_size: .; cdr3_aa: ASSYPPGQGFEQY
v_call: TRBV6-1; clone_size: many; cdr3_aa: ASSDHRVDTQY
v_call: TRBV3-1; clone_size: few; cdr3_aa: ASSPGRTYNEQF
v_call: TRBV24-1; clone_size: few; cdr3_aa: ATSDPRLTGGLETQY
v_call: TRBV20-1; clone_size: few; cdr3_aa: SAFRLASTDTQY
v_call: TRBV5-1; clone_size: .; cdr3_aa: ASSLESRGVTGELF
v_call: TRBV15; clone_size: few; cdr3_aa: ATSREQGAYEQY
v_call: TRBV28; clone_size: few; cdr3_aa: ASSPRRWDGVYNEQF
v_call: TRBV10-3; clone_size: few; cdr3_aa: ASKAGNTEAF
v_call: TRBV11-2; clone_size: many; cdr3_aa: ASSLRSLSSYNSPLH
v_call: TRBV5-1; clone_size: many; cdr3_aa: ASSMTAGLEHTEAF
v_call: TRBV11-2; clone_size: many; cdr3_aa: ASRSNRGSVIYNEQF
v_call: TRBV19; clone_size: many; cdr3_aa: ASGLAGYNEQF
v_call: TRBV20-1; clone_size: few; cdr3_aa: SARAPSSYNSPLH
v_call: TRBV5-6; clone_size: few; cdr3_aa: ASSWDRSISPLH
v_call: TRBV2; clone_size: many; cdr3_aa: ATINWEGTGRNTGELF
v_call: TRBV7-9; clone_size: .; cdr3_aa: ASSVPTSGYEQY
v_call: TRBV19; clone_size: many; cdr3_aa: ASSIVGGVNTEAF
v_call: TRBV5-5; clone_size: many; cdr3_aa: ASSLSGRGPTDTQY
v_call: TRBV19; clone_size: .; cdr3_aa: ASSTSSEQY
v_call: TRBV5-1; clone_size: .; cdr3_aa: ASSSGTMNEKLF
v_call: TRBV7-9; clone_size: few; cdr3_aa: ASSHTGGAGTNEKLF
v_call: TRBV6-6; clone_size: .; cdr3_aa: ASSYSRGQPFSPGELF
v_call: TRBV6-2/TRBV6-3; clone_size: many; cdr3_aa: ASFQDRGLYEQY